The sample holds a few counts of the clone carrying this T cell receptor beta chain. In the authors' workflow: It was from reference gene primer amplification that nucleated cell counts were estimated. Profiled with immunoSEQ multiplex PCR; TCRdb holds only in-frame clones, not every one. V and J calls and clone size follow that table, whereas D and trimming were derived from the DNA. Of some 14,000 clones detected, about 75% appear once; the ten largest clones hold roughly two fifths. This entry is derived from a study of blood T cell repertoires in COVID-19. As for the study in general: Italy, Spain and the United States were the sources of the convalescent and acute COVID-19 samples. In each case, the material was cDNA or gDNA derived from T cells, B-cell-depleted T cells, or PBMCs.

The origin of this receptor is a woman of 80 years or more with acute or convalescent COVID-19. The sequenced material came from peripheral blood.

CDR3 sequence (DNA): TGCGCCAGCAGCTTGTTGGCTACAGGGGGTGAAAAACTGTTTTTT. Its translation: CASSLLATGGEKLFF. V and J are TRBV5-1 and TRBJ1-4; 8 nucleotides line up with TRBD1. Germline V gives CDR1 SGHRS, CDR2 YFSETQ. After removal of 1 base from V and 7 bases from J, the junction contained 6 bases not matched to a gene. The CDR3 has 15 amino acids.